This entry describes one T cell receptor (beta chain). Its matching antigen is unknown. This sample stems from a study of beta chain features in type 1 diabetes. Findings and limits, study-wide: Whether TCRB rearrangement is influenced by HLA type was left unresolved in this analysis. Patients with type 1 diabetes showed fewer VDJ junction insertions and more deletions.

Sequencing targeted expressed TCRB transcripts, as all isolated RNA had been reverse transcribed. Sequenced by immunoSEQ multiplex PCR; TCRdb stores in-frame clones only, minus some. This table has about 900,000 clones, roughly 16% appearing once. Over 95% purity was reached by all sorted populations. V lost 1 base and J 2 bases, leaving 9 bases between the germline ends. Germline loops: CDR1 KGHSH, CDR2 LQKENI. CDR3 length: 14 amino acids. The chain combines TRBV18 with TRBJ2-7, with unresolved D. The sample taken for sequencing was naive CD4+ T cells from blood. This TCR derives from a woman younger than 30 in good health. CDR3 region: CASSPLDGAYEQYF. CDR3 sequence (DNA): TGTGCCAGCTCACCACTGGACGGAGCCTACGAGCAGTACTTC.